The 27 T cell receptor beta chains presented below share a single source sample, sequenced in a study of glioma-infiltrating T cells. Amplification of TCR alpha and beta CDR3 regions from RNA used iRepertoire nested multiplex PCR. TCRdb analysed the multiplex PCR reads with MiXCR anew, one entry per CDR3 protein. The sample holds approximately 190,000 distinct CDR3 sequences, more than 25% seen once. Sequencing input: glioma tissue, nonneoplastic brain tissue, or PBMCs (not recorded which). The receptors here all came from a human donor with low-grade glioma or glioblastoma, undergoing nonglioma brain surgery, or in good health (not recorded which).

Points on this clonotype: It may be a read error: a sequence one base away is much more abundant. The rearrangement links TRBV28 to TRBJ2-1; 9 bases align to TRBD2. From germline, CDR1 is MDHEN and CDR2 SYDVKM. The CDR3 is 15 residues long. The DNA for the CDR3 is TGTGCCAGCAGTAGGTCAGCGGGAGGCTACAATGAGCAGTCCTTC. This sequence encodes CASSRSAGGYNEQSF.

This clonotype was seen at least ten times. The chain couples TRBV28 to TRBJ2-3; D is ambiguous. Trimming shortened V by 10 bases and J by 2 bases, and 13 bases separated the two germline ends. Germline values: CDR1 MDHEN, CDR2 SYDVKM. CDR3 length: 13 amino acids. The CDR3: CATALEVTDTQYF. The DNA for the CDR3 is TGTGCCACCGCGCTCGAGGTCACAGATACGCAGTATTTT.

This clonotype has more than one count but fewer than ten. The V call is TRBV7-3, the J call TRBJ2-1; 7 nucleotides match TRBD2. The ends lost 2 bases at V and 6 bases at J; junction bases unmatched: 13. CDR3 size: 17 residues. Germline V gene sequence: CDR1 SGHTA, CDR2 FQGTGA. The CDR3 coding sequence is TGTGCCAGCAGCTTAGCCGCTCCCGGGACTAACCTCAATGAGCAGTTCTTC. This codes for CASSLAAPGTNLNEQFF.

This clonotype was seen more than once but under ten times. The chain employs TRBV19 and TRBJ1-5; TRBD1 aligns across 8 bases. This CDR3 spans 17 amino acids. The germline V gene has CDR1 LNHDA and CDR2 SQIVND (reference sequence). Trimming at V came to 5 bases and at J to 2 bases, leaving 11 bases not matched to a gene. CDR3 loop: CASSLTGQGTGNQPQHF. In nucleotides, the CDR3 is TGTGCCAGTAGTCTAACCGGACAGGGAACGGGCAATCAGCCCCAGCATTTT.

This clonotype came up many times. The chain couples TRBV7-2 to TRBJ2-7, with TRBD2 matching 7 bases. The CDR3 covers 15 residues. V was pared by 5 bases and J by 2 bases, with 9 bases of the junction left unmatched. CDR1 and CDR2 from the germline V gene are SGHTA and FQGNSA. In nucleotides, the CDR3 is TGTGCCAGCAGCGACGGGGACTACAGAGCCTACGAGCAGTACTTC. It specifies CASSDGDYRAYEQYF. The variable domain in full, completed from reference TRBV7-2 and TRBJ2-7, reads GAGVSQSPSNKVTEKGKDVELRCDPISGHTALYWYRQSLGQGLEFLIYFQGNSAPDKSGLPSDRFSAERTGGSVSTLTIQRTQQEDSAVYLCASSDGDYRAYEQYFGPGTRLTVT.

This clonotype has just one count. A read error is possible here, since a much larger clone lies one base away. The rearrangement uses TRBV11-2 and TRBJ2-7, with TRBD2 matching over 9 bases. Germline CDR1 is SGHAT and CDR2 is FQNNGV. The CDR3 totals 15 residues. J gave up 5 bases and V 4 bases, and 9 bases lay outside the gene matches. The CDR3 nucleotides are TGTGCCAGCAGCTCCCGGAATAGCGGGAGCGACGAGCAGTACTTC. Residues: CASSSRNSGSDEQYF.

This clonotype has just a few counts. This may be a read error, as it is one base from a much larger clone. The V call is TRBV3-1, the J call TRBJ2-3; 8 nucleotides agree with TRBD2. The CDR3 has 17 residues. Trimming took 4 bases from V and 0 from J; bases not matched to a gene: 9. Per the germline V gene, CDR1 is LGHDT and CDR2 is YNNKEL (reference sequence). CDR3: CASSPRTSWRSTDTQYF. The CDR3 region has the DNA TGTGCCAGCAGCCCTCGGACTAGCTGGAGGAGCACAGATACGCAGTATTTT.

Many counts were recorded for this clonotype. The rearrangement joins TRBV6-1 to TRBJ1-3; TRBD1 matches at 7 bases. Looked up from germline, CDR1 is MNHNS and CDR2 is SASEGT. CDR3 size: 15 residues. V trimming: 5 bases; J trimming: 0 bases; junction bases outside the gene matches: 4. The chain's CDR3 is CASSRQGRSGNTIYF. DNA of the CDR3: TGTGCCAGCAGTCGACAGGGCCGCTCTGGAAACACCATATATTTT.

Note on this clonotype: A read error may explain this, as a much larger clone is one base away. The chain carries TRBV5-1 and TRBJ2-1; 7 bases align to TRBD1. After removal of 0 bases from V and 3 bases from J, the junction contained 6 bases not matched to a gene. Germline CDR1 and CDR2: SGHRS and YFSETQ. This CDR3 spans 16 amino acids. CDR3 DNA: TGCGCCAGCAGCTTGGATACGGGACAGCTCTACAATGAGCAGTTCTTC. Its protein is CASSLDTGQLYNEQFF. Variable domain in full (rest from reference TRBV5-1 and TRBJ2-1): KAGVTQTPRYLIKTRGQQVTLSCSPISGHRSVSWYQQTPGQGLQFLFEYFSETQRNKGNFPGRFSGRQFSNSRSEMNVSTLELGDSALYLCASSLDTGQLYNEQFFGPGTRLTVL.

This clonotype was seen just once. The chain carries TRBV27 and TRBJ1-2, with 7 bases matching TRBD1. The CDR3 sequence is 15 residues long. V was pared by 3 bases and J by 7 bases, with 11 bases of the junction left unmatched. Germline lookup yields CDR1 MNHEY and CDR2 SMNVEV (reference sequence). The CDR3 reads CASSFHGQVSSGYTF. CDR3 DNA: TGTGCCAGCAGTTTCCACGGACAGGTCTCTAGTGGCTACACCTTC.

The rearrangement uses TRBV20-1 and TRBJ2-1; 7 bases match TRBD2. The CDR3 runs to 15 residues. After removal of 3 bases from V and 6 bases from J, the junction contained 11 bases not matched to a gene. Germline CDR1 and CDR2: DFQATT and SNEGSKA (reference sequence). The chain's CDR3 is CSASWGGPYCNEQFF. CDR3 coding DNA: TGCAGTGCTAGTTGGGGGGGACCCTACTGCAATGAGCAGTTCTTC.

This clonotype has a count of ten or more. CDR3 in DNA: TGTGCCAACTCGGACAGTTCCACAGATACGCAGTATTTT. The encoded protein is CANSDSSTDTQYF. V is TRBV7-9 and J is TRBJ2-3; perhaps TRBD1 as D (6 bases). Germline lookup yields CDR1 SEHNR and CDR2 FQNEAQ (reference sequence). The CDR3 length is 13 residues. V dropped 10 bases and J dropped 2 bases, with 13 bases sitting between them.

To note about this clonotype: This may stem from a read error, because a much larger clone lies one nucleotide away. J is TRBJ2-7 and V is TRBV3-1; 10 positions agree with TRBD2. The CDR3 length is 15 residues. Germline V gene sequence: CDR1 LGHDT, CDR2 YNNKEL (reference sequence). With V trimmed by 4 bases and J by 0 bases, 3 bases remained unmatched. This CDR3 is CASSPTSGNSYEQYF. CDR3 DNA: TGTGCCAGCAGCCCAACTAGCGGGAACTCCTACGAGCAGTACTTC.

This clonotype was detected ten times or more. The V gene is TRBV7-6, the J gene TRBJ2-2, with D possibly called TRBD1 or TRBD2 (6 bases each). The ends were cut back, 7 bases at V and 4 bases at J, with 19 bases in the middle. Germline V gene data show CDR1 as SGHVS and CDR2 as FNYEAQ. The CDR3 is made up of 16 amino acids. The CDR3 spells CASTSLGGTGTGELFF. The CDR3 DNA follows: TGTGCCAGCACGTCCCTAGGGGGGACGGGCACCGGGGAGCTGTTTTTT.

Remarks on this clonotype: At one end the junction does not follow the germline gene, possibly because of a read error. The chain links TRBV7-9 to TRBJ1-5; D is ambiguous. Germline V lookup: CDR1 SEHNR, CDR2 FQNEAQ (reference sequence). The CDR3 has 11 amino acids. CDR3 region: CDSSLRQPKHF. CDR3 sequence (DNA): TGTGACAGCAGCTTAAGGCAGCCCAAGCATTTT.

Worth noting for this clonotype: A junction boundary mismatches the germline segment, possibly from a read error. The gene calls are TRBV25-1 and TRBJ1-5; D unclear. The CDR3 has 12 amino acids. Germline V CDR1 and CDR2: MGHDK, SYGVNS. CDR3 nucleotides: TGCGCCAGAAGCGACGGAAATCAGCCCCAGCATTTT. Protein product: CARSDGNQPQHF.

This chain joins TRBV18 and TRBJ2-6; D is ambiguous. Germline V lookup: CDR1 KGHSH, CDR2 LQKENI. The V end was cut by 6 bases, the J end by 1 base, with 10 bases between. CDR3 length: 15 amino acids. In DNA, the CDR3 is TGTGCCAGCTCGGCCGTGGGTTCTGGGGCCAACGTCCTGACTTTC. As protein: CASSAVGSGANVLTF.

The CDR3 DNA reads TGTGCCTGGAGTGTGAGCGGGGGCACAGATACGCAGTATTTT. This translates into CAWSVSGGTDTQYF. The chain has TRBV30 and TRBJ2-3, with TRBD2 identical over 7 bases. J gave up 1 base and V 0 bases, and 1 base lay outside the gene matches. Per germline, CDR1 GTSNPN and CDR2 SVGIG (reference sequence). CDR3 length: 14 residues. The full variable domain, completed using reference TRBV30 and TRBJ2-3, is SQTIHQWPATLVQPVGSPLSLECTVEGTSNPNLYWYRQAAGRGLQLLFYSVGIGQISSEVPQNLSASRPQDRQFILSSKKLLLSDSGFYLCAWSVSGGTDTQYFGPGTRLTVL.

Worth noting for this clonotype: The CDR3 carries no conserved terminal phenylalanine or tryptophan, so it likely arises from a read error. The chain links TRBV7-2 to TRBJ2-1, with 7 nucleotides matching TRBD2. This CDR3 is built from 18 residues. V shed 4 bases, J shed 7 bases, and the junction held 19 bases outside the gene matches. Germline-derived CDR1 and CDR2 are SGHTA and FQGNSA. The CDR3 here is CASSSFAGGSGRENEQFS. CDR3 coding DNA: TGTGCCAGCAGCTCCTTTGCGGGCGGGAGCGGTCGTGAGAATGAGCAGTTCTCC.

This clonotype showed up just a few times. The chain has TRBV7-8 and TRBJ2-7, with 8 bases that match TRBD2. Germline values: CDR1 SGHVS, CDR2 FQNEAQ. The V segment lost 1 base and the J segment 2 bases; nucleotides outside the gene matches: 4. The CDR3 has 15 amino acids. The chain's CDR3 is CASSLGPAGAYEQYF. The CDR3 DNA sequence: TGTGCCAGCAGCTTAGGGCCAGCGGGAGCCTACGAGCAGTACTTC.

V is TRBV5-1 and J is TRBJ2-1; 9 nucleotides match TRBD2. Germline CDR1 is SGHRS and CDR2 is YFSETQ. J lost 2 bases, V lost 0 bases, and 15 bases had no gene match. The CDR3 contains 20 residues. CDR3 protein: CASSLVLGLAGLITYNEQFF. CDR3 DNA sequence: TGCGCCAGCAGCTTGGTTCTGGGTCTAGCGGGGCTTATAACCTACAATGAGCAGTTCTTC.

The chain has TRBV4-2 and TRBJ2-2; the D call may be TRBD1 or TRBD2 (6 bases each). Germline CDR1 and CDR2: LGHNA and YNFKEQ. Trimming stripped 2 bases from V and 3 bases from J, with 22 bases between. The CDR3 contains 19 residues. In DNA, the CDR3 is TGTGCCAGCAGCCAACCTGATAGTCTCGGAGGGGGTCACACCGGGGAGCTGTTTTTT. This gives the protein CASSQPDSLGGGHTGELFF.

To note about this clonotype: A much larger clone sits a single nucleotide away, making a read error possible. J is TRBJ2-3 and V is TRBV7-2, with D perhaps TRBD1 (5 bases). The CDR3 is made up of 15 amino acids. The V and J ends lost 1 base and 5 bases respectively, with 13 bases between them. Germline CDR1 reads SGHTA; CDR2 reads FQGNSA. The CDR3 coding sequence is TGTGCCAGCAGCTTAGTGGTGGGGCAGGAAGATACGCAGTATTTT. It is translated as CASSLVVGQEDTQYF.

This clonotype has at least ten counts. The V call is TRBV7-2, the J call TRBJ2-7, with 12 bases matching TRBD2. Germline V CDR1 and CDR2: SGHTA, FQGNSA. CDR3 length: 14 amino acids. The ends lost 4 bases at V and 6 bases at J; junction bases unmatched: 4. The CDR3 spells CASSSTSGSGEQYF. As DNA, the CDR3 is TGTGCCAGCAGCTCGACTAGCGGGAGTGGCGAGCAGTACTTC.

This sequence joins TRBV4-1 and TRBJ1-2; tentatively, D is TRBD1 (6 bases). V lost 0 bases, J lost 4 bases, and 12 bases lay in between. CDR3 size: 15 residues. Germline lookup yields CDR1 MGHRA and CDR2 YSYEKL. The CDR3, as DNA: TGCGCCAGCAGCCAAGAATCCCCAGGGGCCTATGGCTACACCTTC. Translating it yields CASSQESPGAYGYTF.

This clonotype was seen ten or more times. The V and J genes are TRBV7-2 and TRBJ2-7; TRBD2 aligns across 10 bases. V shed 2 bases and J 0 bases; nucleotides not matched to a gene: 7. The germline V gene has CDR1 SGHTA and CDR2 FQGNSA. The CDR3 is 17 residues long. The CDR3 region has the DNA TGTGCCAGCAGCTTAACCTCGGCTAGCGGGGGCTCCTACGAGCAGTACTTC. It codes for CASSLTSASGGSYEQYF.

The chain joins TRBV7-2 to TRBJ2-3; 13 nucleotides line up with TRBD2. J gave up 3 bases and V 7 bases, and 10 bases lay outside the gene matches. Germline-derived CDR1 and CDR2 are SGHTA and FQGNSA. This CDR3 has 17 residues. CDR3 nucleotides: TGTGCCAGCAACCCACAACTAGCGGGAGGGCCAACAGATACGCAGTATTTT. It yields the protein CASNPQLAGGPTDTQYF.